This entry concerns a single T cell receptor beta chain. Antigen: not known. The CDR3 spans 13 residues. The germline V gene encodes CDR1 SGHDT and CDR2 YYEEEE. The ends were cut back, 3 bases at V and 5 bases at J, with 8 bases in the middle. The source of the sample is a study of cytomegalovirus exposure and HLA in healthy donors. About the study: Researchers found that about 82% of 398 genotyped donors fell within the Caucasian-associated ancestry cluster. The study's findings and limits: Per a prior analysis, the majority of TCR beta V segments were productive roughly 90% or roughly 30% of the time. Researchers counted 180 or so TCR beta chains as cytomegalovirus-associated. Most TCR sequences were rare, but some public TCRs occurred in many donors.

It was with 60 Vbeta and 13 Jbeta primers that the PCR ran. Using immunoSEQ multiplex PCR, the repertoire was profiled, and TCRdb retains in-frame clones only, with some absent. The sample carries approximately 190,000 clones, 75% to 90% recorded once. This sequence was found in a man aged 40-50 years in good health and CMV-seropositive. Source material: PBMCs. The chain combines TRBV5-6 with TRBJ2-2, with D unresolved. CDR3 sequence reads: CASSYTLTGELFF. As DNA, the CDR3 is TGTGCCAGCAGCTATACTCTGACCGGGGAGCTGTTTTTT.